This T cell receptor (beta chain) originates from a study of cytomegalovirus exposure and HLA in healthy donors. On the study more broadly: Per a later analysis, the approximately 600 first-cohort and some 110 validation repertoires shared one platform.

Measured with immunoSEQ multiplex PCR; TCRdb has only the in-frame clones, and not every one. The sample carries 150,000 or so clones, 89% recorded once. CDR1 is MNHEY and CDR2 is SMNVEV in the germline V gene (reference sequence). This CDR3 has 17 residues. Trimming at V came to 0 bases and at J to 4 bases, leaving 6 bases not matched to a gene. This TCR was recovered from a woman between 18 and 30 years old in good health and CMV-seropositive. The chain employs TRBV27 and TRBJ2-2, with 9 bases fitting TRBD2. Sequencing was performed on PBMCs. This CDR3 reads CASSLSLGLAVTGELFF. CDR3 nucleotides: TGTGCCAGCAGTTTATCGCTGGGACTAGCTGTCACCGGGGAGCTGTTTTTT.